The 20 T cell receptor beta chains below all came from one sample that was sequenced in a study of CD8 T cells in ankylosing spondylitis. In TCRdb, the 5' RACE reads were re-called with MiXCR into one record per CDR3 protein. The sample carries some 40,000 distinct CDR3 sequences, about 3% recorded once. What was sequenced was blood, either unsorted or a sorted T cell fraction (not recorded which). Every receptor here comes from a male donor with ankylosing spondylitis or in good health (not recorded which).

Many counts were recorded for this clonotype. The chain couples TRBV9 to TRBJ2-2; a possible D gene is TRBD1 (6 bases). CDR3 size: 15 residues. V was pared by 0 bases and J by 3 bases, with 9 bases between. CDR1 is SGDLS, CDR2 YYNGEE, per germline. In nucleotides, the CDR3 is TGTGCCAGCAGCGTAGTTGAGGGGGACACCGGGGAGCTGTTTTTT. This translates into CASSVVEGDTGELFF.

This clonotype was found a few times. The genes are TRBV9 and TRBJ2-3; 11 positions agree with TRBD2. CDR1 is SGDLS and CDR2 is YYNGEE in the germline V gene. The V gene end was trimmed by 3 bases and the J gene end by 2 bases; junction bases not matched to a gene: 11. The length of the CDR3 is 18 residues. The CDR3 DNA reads TGTGCCAGCAGCGCCACCACCCCGGGACTAGCGGTCACAGATACGCAGTATTTT. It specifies CASSATTPGLAVTDTQYF.

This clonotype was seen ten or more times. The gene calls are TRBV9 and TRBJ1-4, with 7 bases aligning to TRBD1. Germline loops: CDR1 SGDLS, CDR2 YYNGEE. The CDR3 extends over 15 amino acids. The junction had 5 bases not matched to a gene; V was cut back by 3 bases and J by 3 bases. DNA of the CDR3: TGTGCCAGCAGCGCCGCAGGGGGAGCTAATGAAAAACTGTTTTTT. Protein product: CASSAAGGANEKLFF.

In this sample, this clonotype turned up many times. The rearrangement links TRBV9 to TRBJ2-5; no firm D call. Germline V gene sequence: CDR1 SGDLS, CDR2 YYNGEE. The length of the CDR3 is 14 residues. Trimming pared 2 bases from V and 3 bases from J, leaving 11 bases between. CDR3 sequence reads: CASSVSGNKETQYF. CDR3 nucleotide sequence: TGTGCCAGCAGCGTCTCAGGTAACAAAGAGACCCAGTACTTC.

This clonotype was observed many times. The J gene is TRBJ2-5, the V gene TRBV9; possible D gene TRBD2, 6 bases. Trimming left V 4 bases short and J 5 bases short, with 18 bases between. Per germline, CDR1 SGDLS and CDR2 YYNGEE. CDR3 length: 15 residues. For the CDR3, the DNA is TGTGCCAGCAGCCCCCAGGGTCGGGAGACGGAGACCCAGTACTTC. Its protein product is CASSPQGRETETQYF.

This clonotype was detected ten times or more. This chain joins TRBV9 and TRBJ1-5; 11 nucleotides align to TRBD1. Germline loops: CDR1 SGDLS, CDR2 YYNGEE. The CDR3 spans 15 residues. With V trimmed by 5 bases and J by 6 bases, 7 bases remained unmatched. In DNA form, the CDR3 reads TGTGCCAGCAGTCGGGACAGGGGGGATGTTCAGCCCCAGCATTTT. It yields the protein CASSRDRGDVQPQHF. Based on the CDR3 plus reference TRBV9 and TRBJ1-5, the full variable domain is DSGVTQTPKHLITATGQRVTLRCSPRSGDLSVYWYQQSLDQGLQFLIQYYNGEERAKGNILERFSAQQFPDLHSELNLSSLELGDSALYFCASSRDRGDVQPQHFGDGTRLSIL.

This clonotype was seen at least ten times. CDR3: CASSVVPVSTDTQYF. In DNA, the CDR3 is TGTGCCAGCAGCGTAGTTCCTGTTAGCACAGATACGCAGTATTTT. The V gene is TRBV9, the J gene TRBJ2-3, with D unresolved. This CDR3 has 15 residues. The V end lost 0 bases, the J end lost 0 bases, and 8 bases lay between the germline ends. Per the germline V gene, CDR1 is SGDLS and CDR2 is YYNGEE.

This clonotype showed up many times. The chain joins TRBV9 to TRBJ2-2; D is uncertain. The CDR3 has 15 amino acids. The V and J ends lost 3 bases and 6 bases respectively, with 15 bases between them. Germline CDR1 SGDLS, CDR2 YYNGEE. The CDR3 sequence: CASSGGAWSAGELFF. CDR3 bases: TGTGCCAGCAGCGGAGGAGCGTGGAGCGCCGGGGAGCTGTTTTTT. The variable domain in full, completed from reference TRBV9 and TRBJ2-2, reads DSGVTQTPKHLITATGQRVTLRCSPRSGDLSVYWYQQSLDQGLQFLIQYYNGEERAKGNILERFSAQQFPDLHSELNLSSLELGDSALYFCASSGGAWSAGELFFGEGSRLTVL.

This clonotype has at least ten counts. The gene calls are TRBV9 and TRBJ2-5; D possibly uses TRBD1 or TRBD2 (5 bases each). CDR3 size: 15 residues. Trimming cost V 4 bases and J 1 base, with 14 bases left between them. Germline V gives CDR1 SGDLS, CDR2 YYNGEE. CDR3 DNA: TGTGCCAGCAGCAGAAGGTCCGGGGCCCAAGAGACCCAGTACTTC. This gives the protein CASSRRSGAQETQYF.

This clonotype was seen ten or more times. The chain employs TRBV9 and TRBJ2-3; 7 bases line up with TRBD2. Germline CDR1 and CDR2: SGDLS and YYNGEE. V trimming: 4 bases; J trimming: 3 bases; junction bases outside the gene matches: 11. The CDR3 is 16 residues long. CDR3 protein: CASSRRLAEGTDTQYF. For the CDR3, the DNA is TGTGCCAGCAGCCGCCGACTAGCAGAGGGGACAGATACGCAGTATTTT.

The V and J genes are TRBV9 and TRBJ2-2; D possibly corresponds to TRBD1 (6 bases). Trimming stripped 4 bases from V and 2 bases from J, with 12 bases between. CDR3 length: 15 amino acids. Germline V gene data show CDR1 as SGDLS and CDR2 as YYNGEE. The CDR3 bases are TGTGCCAGCAGCCCCCGGACAGACAACACCGGGGAGCTGTTTTTT. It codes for CASSPRTDNTGELFF. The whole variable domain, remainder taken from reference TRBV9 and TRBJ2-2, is DSGVTQTPKHLITATGQRVTLRCSPRSGDLSVYWYQQSLDQGLQFLIQYYNGEERAKGNILERFSAQQFPDLHSELNLSSLELGDSALYFCASSPRTDNTGELFFGEGSRLTVL.

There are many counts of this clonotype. The CDR3 DNA follows: TGTGCCAGCAGCACAGGAGGCGCGGAGACCCAGTACTTC. Translating it yields CASSTGGAETQYF. The chain joins TRBV9 to TRBJ2-5, with D perhaps matching TRBD1 or TRBD2 (5 bases each). Trimming took 4 bases from V and 5 from J, leaving 12 bases between them. The CDR3 contains 13 residues. Germline V lookup: CDR1 SGDLS, CDR2 YYNGEE. Together with reference TRBV9 and TRBJ2-5, the CDR3 gives the full variable domain: DSGVTQTPKHLITATGQRVTLRCSPRSGDLSVYWYQQSLDQGLQFLIQYYNGEERAKGNILERFSAQQFPDLHSELNLSSLELGDSALYFCASSTGGAETQYFGPGTRLLVL.

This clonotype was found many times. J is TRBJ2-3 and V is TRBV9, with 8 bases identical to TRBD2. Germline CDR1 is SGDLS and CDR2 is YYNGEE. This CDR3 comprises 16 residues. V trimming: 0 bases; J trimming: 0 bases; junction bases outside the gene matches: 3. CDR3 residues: CASSVAASGSTDTQYF. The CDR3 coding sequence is TGTGCCAGCAGCGTAGCGGCTAGCGGGAGCACAGATACGCAGTATTTT.

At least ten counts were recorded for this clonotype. The CDR3 DNA follows: TGTGCCAGCAGCGTAGGGGGGTCCTCAGCAGCTTTCTTT. Protein product: CASSVGGSSAAFF. The rearrangement joins TRBV9 to TRBJ1-1; TRBD1 might be the D (5 bases). This CDR3 comprises 13 residues. Germline loops: CDR1 SGDLS, CDR2 YYNGEE. The V and J ends lost 0 bases and 10 bases respectively, with 13 bases between them.

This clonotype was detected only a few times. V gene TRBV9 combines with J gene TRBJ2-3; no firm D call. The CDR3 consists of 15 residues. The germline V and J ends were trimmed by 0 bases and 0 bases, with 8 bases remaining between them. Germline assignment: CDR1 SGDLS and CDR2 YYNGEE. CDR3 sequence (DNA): TGTGCCAGCAGCGTAGGACCGGATAGCACAGATACGCAGTATTTT. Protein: CASSVGPDSTDTQYF. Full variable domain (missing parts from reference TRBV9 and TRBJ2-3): DSGVTQTPKHLITATGQRVTLRCSPRSGDLSVYWYQQSLDQGLQFLIQYYNGEERAKGNILERFSAQQFPDLHSELNLSSLELGDSALYFCASSVGPDSTDTQYFGPGTRLTVL.

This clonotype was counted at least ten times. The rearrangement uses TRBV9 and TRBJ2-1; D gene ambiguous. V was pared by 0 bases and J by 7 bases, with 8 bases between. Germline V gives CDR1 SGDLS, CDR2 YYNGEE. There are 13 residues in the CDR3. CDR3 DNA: TGTGCCAGCAGCGTAGCGGTAGGGAATGAGCAGTTCTTC. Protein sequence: CASSVAVGNEQFF.

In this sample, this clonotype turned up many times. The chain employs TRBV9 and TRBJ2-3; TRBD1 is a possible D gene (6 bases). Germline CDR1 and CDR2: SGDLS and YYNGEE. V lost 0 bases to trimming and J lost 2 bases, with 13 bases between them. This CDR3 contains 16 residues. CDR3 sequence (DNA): TGTGCCAGCAGCGTAGACAGGGTACGGGACACAGATACGCAGTATTTT. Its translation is CASSVDRVRDTDTQYF.

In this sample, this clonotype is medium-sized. CDR3 in amino acids: CSVEAMGGADTQYF. Here the CDR3 DNA reads TGCAGCGTTGAAGCCATGGGGGGAGCAGATACGCAGTATTTT. This sequence joins TRBV29-1 and TRBJ2-3; D is perhaps TRBD2 (6 bases). The CDR3 consists of 14 residues. V was clipped by 1 base and J by 4 bases, with 12 bases between them. The germline V gene has CDR1 SQVTM and CDR2 ANQGSEA.

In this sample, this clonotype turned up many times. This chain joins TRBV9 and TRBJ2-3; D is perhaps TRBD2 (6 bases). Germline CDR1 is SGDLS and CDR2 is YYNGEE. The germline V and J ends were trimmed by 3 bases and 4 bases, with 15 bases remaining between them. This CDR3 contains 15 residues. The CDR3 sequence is CASSGSPGAPDTQYF. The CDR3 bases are TGTGCCAGCAGCGGCTCCCCGGGAGCGCCAGATACGCAGTATTTT.

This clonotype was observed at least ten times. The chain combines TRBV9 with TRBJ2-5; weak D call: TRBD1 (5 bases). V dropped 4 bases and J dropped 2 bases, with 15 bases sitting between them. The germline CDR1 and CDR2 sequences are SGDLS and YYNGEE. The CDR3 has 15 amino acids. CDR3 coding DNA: TGTGCCAGCAGCCCCATTGGACAAGTACAAGAGACCCAGTACTTC. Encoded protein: CASSPIGQVQETQYF.